The clone carrying this TCR beta chain is judged medium-sized. Its antigen remains unidentified. Time point meaning: sample taken at primary tumor resection. This entry belongs to a study of spatial heterogeneity in lung cancer. Findings and caveats of the study: Tumor mutation count correlated with how many alpha and beta TCRs expanded intratumorally.

The CDR3 is made up of 14 amino acids. The ends were cut back, 2 bases at V and 5 bases at J, with 10 bases in the middle. Germline V gives CDR1 MNHEY, CDR2 SVGAGI. A single record per CDR3 protein comes from TCRdb applying MiXCR to the 5' RACE reads. Altogether approximately 1,000 distinct CDR3 sequences are present, about a tenth being singletons, with the ten largest covering nearly 25%. The specimen comprised lung tumor tissue, sampled at surgery. The V call is TRBV6-5, the J call TRBJ2-1; D remains ambiguous. The receptor's source is a male donor with early-stage non-small cell lung cancer. CDR3 residues: CASSYVFANNEQFF. The DNA of the CDR3 is TGTGCCAGCAGTTACGTTTTTGCCAACAATGAGCAGTTCTTC.